The source of this T cell receptor beta chain is a study of CD8 T cells in Susac syndrome. An input of 0.5 to 1 ug of RNA was subjected to reverse transcription using random hexamers. Amplification of TCR beta CDR3 spanned 54 Vbeta and 13 Jbeta via immunoSEQ multiplex PCR. From the immunoSEQ multiplex PCR reads, TCRdb called clonotypes with MiXCR, one entry per CDR3 protein. The sample contains 250,000 to 300,000 distinct CDR3 sequences, more than 75% of which appear only once. The germline CDR1 and CDR2 sequences are MNHEY and SMNVEV (reference sequence). After removal of 6 bases from V and 4 bases from J, the junction contained 7 bases not matched to a gene. The CDR3 totals 15 residues.

The sequenced sample consisted of CD8+ T cells from PBMCs. The rearrangement joins TRBV27 to TRBJ2-7, with TRBD2 identical over 12 bases. The sequence derives from a human donor with multiple sclerosis. The CDR3 spells CASRNLLAGGYEQYF. The CDR3 nucleotides read TGTGCCAGCAGGAACTTACTAGCGGGAGGTTACGAGCAGTACTTC.